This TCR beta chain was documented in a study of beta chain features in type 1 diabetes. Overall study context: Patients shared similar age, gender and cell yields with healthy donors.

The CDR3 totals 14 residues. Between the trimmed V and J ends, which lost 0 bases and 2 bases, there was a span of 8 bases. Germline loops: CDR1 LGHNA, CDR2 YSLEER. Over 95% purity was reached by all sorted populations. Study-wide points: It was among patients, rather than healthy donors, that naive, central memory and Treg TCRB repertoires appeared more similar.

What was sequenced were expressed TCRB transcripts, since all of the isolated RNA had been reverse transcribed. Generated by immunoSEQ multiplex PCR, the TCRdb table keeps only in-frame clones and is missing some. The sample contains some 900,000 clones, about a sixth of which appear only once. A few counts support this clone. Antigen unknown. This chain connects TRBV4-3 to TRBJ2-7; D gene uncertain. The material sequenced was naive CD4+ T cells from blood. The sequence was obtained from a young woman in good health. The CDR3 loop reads CASSQELVTYEQYF. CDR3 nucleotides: TGCGCCAGCAGCCAAGAACTGGTAACCTACGAGCAGTACTTC.